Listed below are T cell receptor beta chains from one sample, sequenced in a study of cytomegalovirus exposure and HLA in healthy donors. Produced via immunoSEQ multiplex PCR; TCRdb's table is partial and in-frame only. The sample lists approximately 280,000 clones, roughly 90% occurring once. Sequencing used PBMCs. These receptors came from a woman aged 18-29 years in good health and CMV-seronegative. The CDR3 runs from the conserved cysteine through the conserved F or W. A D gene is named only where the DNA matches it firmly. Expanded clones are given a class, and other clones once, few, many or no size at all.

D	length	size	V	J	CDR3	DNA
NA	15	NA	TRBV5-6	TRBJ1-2	CASSLAAGWGYGYTF	TGTGCCAGCAGCTTGGCGGCAGGGTGGGGCTATGGCTACACCTTC
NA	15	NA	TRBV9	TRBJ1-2	CASSVGGGVDYGYTF	TGTGCCAGCAGCGTAGGTGGAGGGGTGGACTATGGCTACACCTTC
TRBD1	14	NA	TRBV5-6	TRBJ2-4	CASSLAGTGDIQYF	TGTGCCAGCAGCTTGGCCGGGACAGGGGACATTCAGTACTTC
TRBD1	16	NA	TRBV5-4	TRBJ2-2	CASSLRGGRDTGELFF	TGTGCCAGCAGCTTGCGAGGGGGCCGTGACACCGGGGAGCTGTTTTTT
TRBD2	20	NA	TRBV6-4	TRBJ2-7	CASSGTSGGATSSFNYEQYF	TGTGCCAGCAGTGGGACTAGCGGGGGGGCCACAAGTTCTTTTAACTACGAGCAGTACTTC
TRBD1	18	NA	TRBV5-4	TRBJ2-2	CASSLIAWGQGSPGELFF	TGTGCCAGCAGTCTGATCGCTTGGGGACAGGGGTCCCCCGGGGAGCTGTTTTTT
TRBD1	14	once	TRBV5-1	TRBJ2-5	CASSLDRAPETQYF	TGCGCCAGCAGCCTGGACAGGGCTCCAGAGACCCAGTACTTC
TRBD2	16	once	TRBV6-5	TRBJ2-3	CASSSFSGGARDTQYF	TGTGCCAGCAGTTCGTTTAGCGGGGGGGCGCGGGATACGCAGTATTTT
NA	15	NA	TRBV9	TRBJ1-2	CASSPRASGDYGYTF	TGTGCCAGCAGCCCTCGGGCCTCAGGGGACTATGGCTACACCTTC
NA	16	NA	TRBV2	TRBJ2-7	CASSEEAVGVSYEQYF	TGTGCCAGCAGTGAAGAGGCCGTAGGGGTATCCTACGAGCAGTACTTC
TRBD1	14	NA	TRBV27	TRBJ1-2	CASSLVATGRGYTF	TGTGCCAGCAGTTTGGTAGCGACAGGGCGCGGCTACACCTTC
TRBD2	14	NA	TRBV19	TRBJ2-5	CASSIGGLAETQYF	TGTGCCAGTAGTATCGGCGGACTAGCGGAGACCCAGTACTTC
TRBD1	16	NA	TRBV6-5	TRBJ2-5	CASSYSRDRGEETQYF	TGTGCCAGCAGTTATTCCCGGGACAGGGGGGAAGAGACCCAGTACTTC
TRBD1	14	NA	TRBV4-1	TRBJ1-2	CASSQADRAGGYTF	TGCGCCAGCAGCCAAGCAGACAGGGCAGGTGGCTACACCTTC
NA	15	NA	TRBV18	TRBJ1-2	CASSPREGTTYGYTF	TGTGCCAGCTCACCACGTGAGGGGACTACCTATGGCTACACCTTC